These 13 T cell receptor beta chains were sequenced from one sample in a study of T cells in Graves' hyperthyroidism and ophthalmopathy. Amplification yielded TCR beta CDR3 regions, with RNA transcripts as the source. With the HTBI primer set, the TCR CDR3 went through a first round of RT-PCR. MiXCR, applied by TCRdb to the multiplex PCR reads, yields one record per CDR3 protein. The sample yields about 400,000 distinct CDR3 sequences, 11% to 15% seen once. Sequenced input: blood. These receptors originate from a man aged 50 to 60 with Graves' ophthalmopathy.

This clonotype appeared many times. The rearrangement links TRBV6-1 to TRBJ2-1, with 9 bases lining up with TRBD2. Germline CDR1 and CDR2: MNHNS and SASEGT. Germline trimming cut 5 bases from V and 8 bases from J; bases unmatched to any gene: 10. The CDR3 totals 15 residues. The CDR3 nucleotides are TGTGCCAGCAGTTATGTGGCGGGAGGGCCGTATGAGCAGTTCTTC. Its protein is CASSYVAGGPYEQFF.

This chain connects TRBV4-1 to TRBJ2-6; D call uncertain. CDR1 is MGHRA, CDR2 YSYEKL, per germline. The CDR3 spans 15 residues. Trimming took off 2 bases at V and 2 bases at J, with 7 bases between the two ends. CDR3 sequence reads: CASSQTAPGANVLTF. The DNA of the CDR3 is TGCGCCAGCAGCCAAACAGCCCCTGGGGCCAACGTCCTGACTTTC.

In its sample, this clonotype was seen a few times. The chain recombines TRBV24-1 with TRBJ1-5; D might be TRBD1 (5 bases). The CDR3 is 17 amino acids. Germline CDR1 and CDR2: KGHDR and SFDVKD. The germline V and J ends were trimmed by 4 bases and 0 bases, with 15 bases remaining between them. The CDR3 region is CATSDPMTAYSNQPQHF. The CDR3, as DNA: TGTGCCACCAGTGACCCAATGACAGCTTATAGCAATCAGCCCCAGCATTTT.

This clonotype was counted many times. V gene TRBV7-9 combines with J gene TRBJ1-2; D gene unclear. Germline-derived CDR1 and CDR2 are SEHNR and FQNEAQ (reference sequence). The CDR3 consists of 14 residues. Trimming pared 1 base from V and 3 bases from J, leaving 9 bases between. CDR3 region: CASSLDGHDYGYTF. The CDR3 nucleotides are TGTGCCAGCAGCTTAGACGGGCATGACTATGGCTACACCTTC.

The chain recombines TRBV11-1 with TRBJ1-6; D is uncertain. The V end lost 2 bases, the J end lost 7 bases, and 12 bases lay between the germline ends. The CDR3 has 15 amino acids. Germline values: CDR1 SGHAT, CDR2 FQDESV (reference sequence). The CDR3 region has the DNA TGTGCCAGCAGCTTATCCCAAACGGGGAATTCACCCCTCCACTTT. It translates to CASSLSQTGNSPLHF.

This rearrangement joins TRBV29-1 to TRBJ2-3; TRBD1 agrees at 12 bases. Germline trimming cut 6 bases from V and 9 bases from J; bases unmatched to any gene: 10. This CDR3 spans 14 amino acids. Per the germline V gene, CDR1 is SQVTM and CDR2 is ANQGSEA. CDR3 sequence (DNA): TGCAGCGTGGACGGGACAGGGGGCGGAGAGACGCAGTATTTT. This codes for CSVDGTGGGETQYF.

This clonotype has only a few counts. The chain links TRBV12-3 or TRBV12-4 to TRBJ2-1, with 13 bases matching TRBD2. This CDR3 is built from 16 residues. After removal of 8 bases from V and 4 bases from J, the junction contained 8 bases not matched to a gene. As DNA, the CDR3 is TGTGCCAGCGGGGCCGGGACTAGCGGGAATTACAATGAGCAGTTCTTC. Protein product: CASGAGTSGNYNEQFF.

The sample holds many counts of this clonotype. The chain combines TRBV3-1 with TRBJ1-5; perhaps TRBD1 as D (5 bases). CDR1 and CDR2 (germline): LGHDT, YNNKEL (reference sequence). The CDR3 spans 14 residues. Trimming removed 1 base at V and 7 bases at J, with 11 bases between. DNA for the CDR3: TGTGCCAGCAGCCAAGTGTCTGGGGACCAGCCCCAGCATTTT. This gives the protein CASSQVSGDQPQHF.

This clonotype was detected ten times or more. CDR3 nucleotide sequence: TGTGCCAGCAGCCCCGTCGGAAGGACAGGGAAGGGGCTTAGCGCCTACACTAATACGCAGTATTTT. Amino acid sequence: CASSPVGRTGKGLSAYTNTQYF. This sequence joins TRBV4-2 and TRBJ2-3; 8 bases match TRBD1. The CDR3 runs 22 residues. CDR1 and CDR2 (germline): LGHNA, YNFKEQ. The V gene end was trimmed by 4 bases and the J gene end by 7 bases; junction bases not matched to a gene: 31.

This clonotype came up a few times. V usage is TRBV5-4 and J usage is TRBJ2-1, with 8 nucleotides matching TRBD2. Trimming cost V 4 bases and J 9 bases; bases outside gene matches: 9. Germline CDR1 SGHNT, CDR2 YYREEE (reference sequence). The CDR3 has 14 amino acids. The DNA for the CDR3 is TGTGCCAGCAGCGCCGGGACTAGGGAGGGTGAGCAGTTCTTC. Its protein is CASSAGTREGEQFF.

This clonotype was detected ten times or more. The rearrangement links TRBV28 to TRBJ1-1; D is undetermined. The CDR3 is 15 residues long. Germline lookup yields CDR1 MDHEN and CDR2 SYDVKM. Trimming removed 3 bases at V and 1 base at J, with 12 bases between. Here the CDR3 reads CASSLSGLGNTEAFF. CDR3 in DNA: TGTGCCAGCAGTTTGTCGGGTCTCGGGAACACTGAAGCTTTCTTT.

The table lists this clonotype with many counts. In nucleotides, the CDR3 is TGTGCCTGGAGACTCCGTACCGGGGGCTTGGGGACCCAGTACTTC. This sequence encodes CAWRLRTGGLGTQYF. The chain carries TRBV30 and TRBJ2-5; D tentatively fits TRBD1 or TRBD2 (6 bases each). Trimming shortened V by 3 bases and J by 7 bases, and 21 bases separated the two germline ends. This CDR3 spans 15 amino acids. The germline V gene encodes CDR1 GTSNPN and CDR2 SVGIG (reference sequence). The full variable domain, rest sourced from reference TRBV30 and TRBJ2-5, is SQTIHQWPATLVQPVGSPLSLECTVEGTSNPNLYWYRQAAGRGLQLLFYSVGIGQISSEVPQNLSASRPQDRQFILSSKKLLLSDSGFYLCAWRLRTGGLGTQYFGPGTRLLVL.

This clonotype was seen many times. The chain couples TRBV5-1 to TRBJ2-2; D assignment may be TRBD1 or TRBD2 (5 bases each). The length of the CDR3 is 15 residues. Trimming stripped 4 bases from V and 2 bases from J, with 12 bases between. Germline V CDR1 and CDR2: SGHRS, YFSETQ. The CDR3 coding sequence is TGCGCCAGCAGCACCGGGGCAGATAACACCGGGGAGCTGTTTTTT. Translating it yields CASSTGADNTGELFF.